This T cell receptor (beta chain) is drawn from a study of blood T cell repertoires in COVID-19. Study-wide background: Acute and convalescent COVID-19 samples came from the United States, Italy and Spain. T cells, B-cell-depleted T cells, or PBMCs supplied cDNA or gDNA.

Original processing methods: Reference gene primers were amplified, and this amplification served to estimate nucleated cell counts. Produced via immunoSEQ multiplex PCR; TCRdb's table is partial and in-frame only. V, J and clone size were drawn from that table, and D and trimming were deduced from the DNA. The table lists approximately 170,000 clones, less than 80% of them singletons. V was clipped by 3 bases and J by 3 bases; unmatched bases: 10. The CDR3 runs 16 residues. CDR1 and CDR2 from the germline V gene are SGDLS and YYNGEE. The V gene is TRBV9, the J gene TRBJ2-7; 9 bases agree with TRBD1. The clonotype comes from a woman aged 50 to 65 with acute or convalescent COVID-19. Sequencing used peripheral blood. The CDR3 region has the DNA TGTGCCAGCAGCGCAGAAACGGGACAGGGATACTACGAGCAGTACTTC. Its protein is CASSAETGQGYYEQYF.